The sequence of this TCR beta chain was determined in a study of T-cell memory formation after mild COVID-19. Study-level points and caveats: Some clones that responded were present in memory (sampled pre-infection), which suggests cross-reactive memory joined. Clones contracting day 15 to 85 were balanced CD4/CD8; later expanders leaned CD4+. Shrinking CD4+ clones resided mostly in CM and EM, and CD8+ ones in EMRA.

This clonotype was observed many times. Its specificity is not known. Researchers used 5'RACE with constant-segment primers to make TCR alpha and TCR beta cDNA libraries that carry sample barcodes and UMIs. TCRdb re-derived calls from the 5' RACE reads in MiXCR, one entry per CDR3 protein. This sample has 140,000 to 150,000 distinct CDR3 sequences, with 5.5% to 7% found just once. Germline trimming cut 4 bases from V and 7 bases from J; bases unmatched to any gene: 10. The CDR3 is 15 residues long. Germline V lookup: CDR1 SGHRS, CDR2 YFSETQ. Sequencing was done on a sample of PBMCs or a T cell subset sorted from them (not recorded which). The genes are TRBV5-1 and TRBJ2-2, with TRBD2 identical over 7 bases. The receptor comes from an adult woman who had mild COVID-19 (a few samples of this study predate the infection). Cell type and time point are not known. The CDR3 DNA reads as TGCGCCAGCAGCGTGACTAGCACCCAGGGCGGGGAGCTGTTTTTT. It yields the protein CASSVTSTQGGELFF.